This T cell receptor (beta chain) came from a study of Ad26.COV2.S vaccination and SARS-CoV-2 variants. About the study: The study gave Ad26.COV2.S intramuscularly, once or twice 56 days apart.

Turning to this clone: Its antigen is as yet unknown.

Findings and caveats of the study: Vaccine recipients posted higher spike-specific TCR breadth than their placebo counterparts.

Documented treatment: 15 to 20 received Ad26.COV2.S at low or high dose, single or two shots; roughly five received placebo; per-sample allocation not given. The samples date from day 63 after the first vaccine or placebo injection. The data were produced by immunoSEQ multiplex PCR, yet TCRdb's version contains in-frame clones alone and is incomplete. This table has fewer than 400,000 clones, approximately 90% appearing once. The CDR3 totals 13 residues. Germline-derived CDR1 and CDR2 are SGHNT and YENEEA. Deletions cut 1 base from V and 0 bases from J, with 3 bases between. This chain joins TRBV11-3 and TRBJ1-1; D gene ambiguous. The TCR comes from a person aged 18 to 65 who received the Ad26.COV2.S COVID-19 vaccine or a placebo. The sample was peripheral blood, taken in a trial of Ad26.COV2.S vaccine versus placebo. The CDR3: CASSLAVNTEAFF. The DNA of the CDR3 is TGTGCCAGCAGCTTAGCGGTGAACACTGAAGCTTTCTTT.